The 20 T cell receptor beta chains below all came from one sample that was sequenced in a study of cytomegalovirus exposure and HLA in healthy donors (dated by TCRdb to about 2017). Library preparation employed the immunoSEQ multiplex PCR assay. A mixture of 60 forward primers for TCR Vbeta segments and 13 reverse primers for TCR Jbeta segments was used in the multiplex PCR. Sourced from immuneACCESS, this table was stored by TCRdb with only in-frame sequences that have V and J called. A share of the clones is absent; for the studies checked, an unresolved V gene accounts for under half, and the remainder has no known explanation. The sample table contains about 160,000 clones; only one count was recorded for 65% to 85% of them. The ten most abundant clones make up 1.2% of the sample. The sample was PBMCs. These TCRs come from a boy aged 2 to 10 in good health and CMV-seronegative.

In this sample, this clone turned up once. The chain carries TRBV29-1 and TRBJ2-5; the D gene is possibly TRBD2 (5 bases). The CDR3 has 13 amino acids. With 6 bases removed from V and 4 bases from J, the gap between germline ends came to 15 bases. Germline CDR1 and CDR2: SQVTM and ANQGSEA. As DNA, the CDR3 is TGCAGCGTGCCCGGAGTGGGGAGAGAGACCCAGTACTTC. Translation: CSVPGVGRETQYF.

CDR3 sequence reads: CASSRTSGGLHNEQFF. The CDR3 DNA reads TGTGCCAGTAGTAGGACTAGCGGGGGGCTACACAATGAGCAGTTCTTC. This chain connects TRBV19 to TRBJ2-1, with 14 bases fitting TRBD2. CDR1 and CDR2 from the germline V gene are LNHDA and SQIVND (reference sequence). The CDR3 totals 16 residues. Germline trimming cut 4 bases from V and 5 bases from J; bases unmatched to any gene: 4.

V usage is TRBV6-5 and J usage is TRBJ1-4; tentative D call: TRBD1 (6 bases). V was pared by 6 bases and J by 8 bases, with 19 bases between. Germline CDR1 is MNHEY and CDR2 is SVGAGI. CDR3 size: 15 residues. CDR3 residues: CASSPTQGYGEKLFF. The DNA of the CDR3 is TGTGCCAGCAGCCCAACACAGGGTTACGGAGAAAAACTGTTTTTT.

The chain links TRBV6-5 to TRBJ1-1; maybe TRBD1 (5 bases). Germline V gene data show CDR1 as MNHEY and CDR2 as SVGAGI. With 0 bases removed from V and 8 bases from J, the gap between germline ends came to 13 bases. This CDR3 is built from 14 residues. The CDR3 DNA follows: TGTGCCAGCAGTTACTCAATATTAAACAGGGAAGCTTTCTTT. The encoded protein is CASSYSILNREAFF.

The chain recombines TRBV6-6 with TRBJ1-5; D is undetermined. Trimming pared 6 bases from V and 1 base from J, leaving 10 bases between. Germline V gene lookup returns CDR1 MNHNY and CDR2 SVGAGI (reference sequence). This CDR3 is built from 14 residues. The CDR3 nucleotides are TGTGCCAGCAGGGAGGCGAAGAGCAATCAGCCCCAGCATTTT. Its translation is CASREAKSNQPQHF.

This chain connects TRBV10-3 to TRBJ2-7; possible D gene TRBD2, 6 bases. The V and J ends lost 2 bases and 1 base respectively, with 9 bases between them. The CDR3 extends over 14 amino acids. The germline V gene encodes CDR1 ENHRY and CDR2 SYGVKD. CDR3 loop: CAISEGGLSYEQYF. In nucleotides, the CDR3 is TGTGCCATCAGTGAGGGGGGACTTTCCTACGAGCAGTACTTC.

V is TRBV5-1 and J is TRBJ2-3, with 15 positions matching TRBD2. The V gene's germline CDR1 is SGHRS and CDR2 YFSETQ. This CDR3 spans 22 amino acids. The J segment lost 9 bases and the V segment lost 0 bases, leaving 23 bases of the junction unmatched. The CDR3 loop is CASSLAYEVRGLAGGPSWTQYF. The CDR3 coding sequence is TGCGCCAGCAGCTTGGCCTACGAGGTCAGAGGACTAGCGGGGGGGCCGTCCTGGACGCAGTATTTT.

The CDR3 coding sequence is TGTGCCAGCAGCCCGGAGGGTATCACAGATACGCAGTATTTT. Its translation is CASSPEGITDTQYF. The chain joins TRBV13 to TRBJ2-3, with a weak D call TRBD2 (6 bases). Germline loops: CDR1 PRHDT, CDR2 FYEKMQ (reference sequence). Trimming took 5 bases from V and 2 from J, leaving 11 bases between them. This CDR3 comprises 14 residues.

The chain couples TRBV29-1 to TRBJ1-2, with 7 bases identical to TRBD1. CDR3 length equals 16 residues. Trimming cost V 1 base and J 8 bases; bases outside gene matches: 16. Germline CDR1 reads SQVTM; CDR2 reads ANQGSEA. CDR3 residues: CSVEGGTARGVWGYTF. CDR3 in DNA: TGCAGCGTTGAAGGTGGGACAGCTAGGGGAGTTTGGGGCTACACCTTC.

V usage is TRBV5-4 and J usage is TRBJ1-2, with 10 bases fitting TRBD1. Germline CDR1 reads SGHNT; CDR2 reads YYREEE (reference sequence). CDR3 length: 15 residues. Trimming took 2 bases from V and 2 from J; bases not matched to a gene: 3. CDR3 DNA sequence: TGTGCCAGCAGCTTTCAGGGACAGGGGAACTATGGCTACACCTTC. The encoded protein is CASSFQGQGNYGYTF.

J is TRBJ1-3 and V is TRBV7-2, with TRBD1 matching 8 bases. Trimming removed 5 bases from V and 0 bases from J; junction bases left unmatched: 3. The CDR3 length is 15 residues. Per germline, CDR1 SGHTA and CDR2 FQGNSA. The CDR3 DNA reads TGTGCCAGCAGCCAAACAGGGGGCTCTGGAAACACCATATATTTT. It translates to CASSQTGGSGNTIYF.

This clone was observed once. The chain employs TRBV30 and TRBJ2-7; 11 nucleotides match TRBD2. CDR3 length: 15 amino acids. CDR1 and CDR2 from the germline V gene are GTSNPN and SVGIG (reference sequence). The V segment lost 3 bases and the J segment 7 bases; nucleotides outside the gene matches: 11. The CDR3 is CAWSAILAGGGEQYF. CDR3 nucleotide sequence: TGTGCCTGGAGCGCCATTCTAGCGGGAGGAGGGGAGCAGTACTTC.

The chain uses TRBV19 and TRBJ1-5, with 10 bases that match TRBD1. The CDR3 is made up of 15 amino acids. Trimming at V came to 8 bases and at J to 0 bases, leaving 4 bases not matched to a gene. In germline, CDR1 is LNHDA, CDR2 SQIVND (reference sequence). Here the CDR3 DNA reads TGTGCCAGTCGGGACAGGGGATATAGCAATCAGCCCCAGCATTTT. This gives the protein CASRDRGYSNQPQHF.

The chain employs TRBV7-8 and TRBJ2-1, with 7 bases that match TRBD1. The length of the CDR3 is 14 residues. CDR1 is SGHVS and CDR2 is FQNEAQ in the germline V gene. V shed 4 bases and J 6 bases; nucleotides not matched to a gene: 6. The DNA of the CDR3 is TGTGCCAGCAGCTCCCTGACAGGGATCAATGAGCAGTTCTTC. Its translation: CASSSLTGINEQFF.

The gene calls are TRBV7-8 and TRBJ1-1; tentatively, D is TRBD1 (5 bases). This CDR3 is built from 14 residues. Germline CDR1 is SGHVS and CDR2 is FQNEAQ. The V end lost 1 base, the J end lost 4 bases, and 10 bases lay between the germline ends. CDR3 protein: CASSLGRVSTEAFF. The CDR3 DNA reads TGTGCCAGCAGCTTAGGCAGGGTGAGCACTGAAGCTTTCTTT.

This clone has a handful of counts. The rearrangement joins TRBV19 to TRBJ1-2; 8 positions agree with TRBD1. This CDR3 contains 13 residues. V shed 5 bases, J shed 6 bases, and the junction held 5 bases outside the gene matches. Germline CDR1 LNHDA, CDR2 SQIVND (reference sequence). The CDR3 coding sequence is TGTGCCAGTAGTCCTAGGGACAGGAATGGCTACACCTTC. Translated, it gives CASSPRDRNGYTF.

This chain joins TRBV13 and TRBJ2-1; 11 bases map to TRBD2. Trimming at V came to 5 bases and at J to 8 bases, leaving 5 bases not matched to a gene. Germline CDR1 reads PRHDT; CDR2 reads FYEKMQ (reference sequence). The CDR3 loop spans 14 amino acids. The CDR3 reads CASSIAGGWHEQFF. The DNA of the CDR3 is TGTGCCAGCAGCATAGCGGGGGGGTGGCATGAGCAGTTCTTC.

The chain recombines TRBV2 with TRBJ1-5; 9 nucleotides align to TRBD1. Germline lookup yields CDR1 SNHLY and CDR2 FYNNEI. V lost 9 bases to trimming and J lost 6 bases; unmatched junction nucleotides: 9. This CDR3 has 14 residues. The CDR3 reads CASKTGGLSQPQHF. The CDR3 coding sequence is TGTGCCAGTAAGACAGGGGGGTTAAGTCAGCCCCAGCATTTT.

The V gene is TRBV6-5, the J gene TRBJ1-5, with 8 bases that match TRBD1. Germline trimming cut 8 bases from V and 7 bases from J; bases unmatched to any gene: 7. This CDR3 is built from 13 residues. Looked up from germline, CDR1 is MNHEY and CDR2 is SVGAGI. Here the CDR3 reads CASRQGAGQPQHF. CDR3 nucleotides: TGTGCCAGCCGTCAGGGGGCTGGGCAGCCCCAGCATTTT.

The J gene is TRBJ2-7, the V gene TRBV10-2; D gene uncertain. V lost 4 bases and J 4 bases, leaving 14 bases between the germline ends. CDR1 is WSHSY, CDR2 SAAADI, per germline. The CDR3 has 14 amino acids. The DNA for the CDR3 is TGCGCCAGCAGTGTAGCCCCTCATGGGTACGAGCAGTACGTC. Encoded protein: CASSVAPHGYEQYV.